Below, one TCR beta chain is given with its context. This entry belongs to a study of blood T cell repertoires in COVID-19. Across the whole study: Spain, Italy and the United States supplied samples that represented acute and convalescent COVID-19.

Enrolment of Seattle patients took place during active infection, and they were followed longitudinally. The ends were cut back, 0 bases at V and 14 bases at J, with 13 bases in the middle. This CDR3 comprises 13 residues. CDR1 and CDR2 (germline): LGHDT, YNNKEL (reference sequence). As originally analysed: For nucleated cells, counts were estimated from reference gene primer amplification. The table came from immunoSEQ multiplex PCR; TCRdb's copy has only in-frame clones and leaves some out. The DNA gave D and trimming, while V, J and clone size come from that table. This sample carries some 130,000 clones, roughly 90% of them seen once, and the ten largest clones take around 4.6%.

This receptor was obtained from a man in his sixties with COVID-19, enrolled during active disease. The specimen sequenced was peripheral blood. J is TRBJ1-4 and V is TRBV3-1 (or the pseudogene TRBV3-2), with unresolved D. The CDR3 DNA reads TGTGCCAGCAGCCAAGATCATGACTCGCAGCTGTTTTTT. It encodes CASSQDHDSQLFF.